This TCR beta chain came from a study of beta chain features in type 1 diabetes. General study points: Among all four CD4+ subsets, Type 1 diabetes patients had TCRB CDR3s that were moderately but significantly shorter. Insertions at VDJ junctions were less frequent in type 1 diabetes patients. These patients also deleted more nucleotides at the same junctions.

Expressed TCRB transcripts were sequenced because the entire RNA isolate underwent reverse transcription. The protocol was immunoSEQ multiplex PCR, while the TCRdb copy is restricted to in-frame clones and leaves out a portion. The sample holds 900,000 or so clones, about 17% seen once. CDR1 and CDR2 (germline): ENHRY, SYGVKD. The CDR3 runs 17 residues. J gave up 0 bases and V 6 bases, and 7 bases lay outside the gene matches. As to this clone: Its antigen is not known.

The chain links TRBV10-3 to TRBJ2-1; TRBD2 matches at 11 bases. The sequence derives from a woman younger than 30 in good health. Material: naive CD4+ T cells from blood. The chain's CDR3 is CAIRREGLADSYNEQFF. The CDR3 DNA is TGTGCCATCAGAAGAGAGGGACTAGCGGACTCCTACAATGAGCAGTTCTTC.